Below, 28 T cell receptor beta chains from the same sample are listed, as sequenced in a study of vaccination effects on CD4 cells after COVID-19. Within the ViraFEST assay, antigen-specific CD4+ T cells underwent expansion with viral peptide pools prior to sequencing. The authors isolated CD4+ T cells after roughly eleven days of culture. All participants had two doses of either the BNT162b2 or mRNA-1273 vaccine. Their target antigens are unknown. Sequencing was performed with immunoSEQ multiplex PCR; in TCRdb, only in-frame clones are kept and a portion is missing. The table has roughly 70,000 clones, 76% seen once. Material: CD4+ T cells from PBMCs cultured with HCoV-OC43 spike peptides, obtained after COVID-19 vaccination. Stated subset: HCoV-OC43 spike overlapping peptide pool stimulation. Receptors were obtained from a human donor who received a COVID-19 vaccine.

V usage is TRBV2 and J usage is TRBJ1-6; 8 bases are a match to TRBD1. Unmatched junction bases numbered 5, after V lost 6 bases and J lost 4 bases. Germline values: CDR1 SNHLY, CDR2 FYNNEI. The CDR3 has 15 amino acids. This CDR3 is CASRSGGFYNSPLHF. The CDR3, as DNA: TGTGCCAGCAGATCAGGGGGCTTTTATAATTCACCCCTCCACTTT.

The chain links TRBV7-3 to TRBJ1-3, with a possible D match to TRBD1 (5 bases). The germline gives CDR1 SGHTA, CDR2 FQGTGA. The CDR3 is 16 amino acids. The V and J ends lost 1 base and 3 bases respectively, with 13 bases between them. The CDR3 protein is CASSLSGPGGGNTIYF. The DNA of the CDR3 is TGTGCCAGCAGCTTAAGTGGCCCCGGGGGTGGAAACACCATATATTTT. The whole variable domain, remainder taken from reference TRBV7-3 and TRBJ1-3, is GAGVSQTPSNKVTEKGKYVELRCDPISGHTALYWYRQSLGQGPEFLIYFQGTGAADDSGLPNDRFFAVRPEGSVSTLKIQRTERGDSAVYLCASSLSGPGGGNTIYFGEGSWLTVV.

In its sample, this clone was seen a few times. The chain combines TRBV2 with TRBJ2-1, with a weak D call TRBD2 (6 bases). CDR3 length: 16 residues. V lost 1 base and J 4 bases, leaving 14 bases between the germline ends. Germline V gives CDR1 SNHLY, CDR2 FYNNEI. This CDR3 reads CASSEVQIRGYNEQFF. The CDR3 DNA is TGTGCCAGCAGTGAAGTTCAGATCCGGGGGTACAATGAGCAGTTCTTC. Full variable domain (remainder filled in from reference TRBV2 and TRBJ2-1): EPEVTQTPSHQVTQMGQEVILRCVPISNHLYFYWYRQILGQKVEFLVSFYNNEISEKSEIFDDQFSVERPDGSNFTLKIRSTKLEDSAMYFCASSEVQIRGYNEQFFGPGTRLTVL.

The rearrangement joins TRBV24-1 to TRBJ2-1; a weak D match, TRBD1 (6 bases). Looked up from germline, CDR1 is KGHDR and CDR2 is SFDVKD. The ends were cut back, 4 bases at V and 1 base at J, with 13 bases in the middle. The CDR3 consists of 16 residues. The CDR3 nucleotides are TGTGCCACCAGTGACCGACAGGTAATTTCCTACAATGAGCAGTTCTTC. It translates to CATSDRQVISYNEQFF.

The genes are TRBV10-3 and TRBJ2-5, with D maybe TRBD2 (7 bases). The CDR3 runs 15 residues. Germline CDR1 and CDR2: ENHRY and SYGVKD. With 3 bases removed from V and 5 bases from J, the gap between germline ends came to 16 bases. The CDR3 nucleotides read TGTGCCATCAGTGACCTTGTAGGGGGAGGGGAGACCCAGTACTTC. Its translation is CAISDLVGGGETQYF.

The chain is built from TRBV12-3 or TRBV12-4 and TRBJ1-3, with D uncertain. The V gene lost 6 bases and the J gene lost 0 bases, with 6 bases spanning the gap. The CDR3 runs to 13 residues. The CDR3 bases are TGTGCCAGCAGCCGTAGCTCTGGAAACACCATATATTTT. Translating it yields CASSRSSGNTIYF.

The chain uses TRBV5-1 and TRBJ2-5; D gene unclear. There are 14 residues in the CDR3. Germline-derived CDR1 and CDR2 are SGHRS and YFSETQ. Trimming cost V 3 bases and J 5 bases, with 14 bases left between them. This chain's CDR3 is CASSSDPKWETQYF. CDR3 in DNA: TGCGCCAGCAGCTCTGATCCGAAGTGGGAGACCCAGTACTTC.

V is TRBV28 and J is TRBJ1-1; no definite D call. Germline CDR1 reads MDHEN; CDR2 reads SYDVKM. V lost 6 bases, J lost 4 bases, and 12 bases lay in between. The CDR3 covers 13 residues. This CDR3 reads CASRKGGATEAFF. The CDR3 DNA follows: TGTGCCAGCAGAAAAGGCGGAGCCACTGAAGCTTTCTTT.

V is TRBV27 and J is TRBJ2-3, with 10 nucleotides matching TRBD2. CDR1 MNHEY and CDR2 SMNVEV come from the germline V gene (reference sequence). V gave up 5 bases and J gave up 4 bases; unmatched junction bases: 3. This CDR3 is 14 amino acids long. As DNA, the CDR3 is TGTGCCAGCAGTCTAGCGGGGGTGGCAGATACGCAGTATTTT. This translates into CASSLAGVADTQYF.

The chain links TRBV7-2 to TRBJ2-5; maybe TRBD1 (5 bases). Germline V gene lookup returns CDR1 SGHTA and CDR2 FQGNSA. Between the trimmed V and J ends, which lost 3 bases and 1 base, there was a span of 9 bases. The CDR3 length is 14 residues. This CDR3 is CASSLSRGQETQYF. The CDR3 coding sequence is TGTGCCAGCAGCTTGAGTAGGGGCCAAGAGACCCAGTACTTC.

The chain combines TRBV7-6 with TRBJ2-7; D is undetermined. V was shortened by 5 bases and J by 11 bases, with 7 bases between the two germline ends. Germline loops: CDR1 SGHVS, CDR2 FNYEAQ. This CDR3 has 9 residues. CDR3 sequence: CASSPLEYV. CDR3 coding DNA: TGTGCCAGCAGCCCCCTCGAGTACGTC.

In this sample, this clone turned up once. V gene TRBV6-5 combines with J gene TRBJ2-7; D is tentatively TRBD1 or TRBD2 (6 bases each). V lost 6 bases and J 7 bases, leaving 13 bases between the germline ends. CDR1 and CDR2 from the germline V gene are MNHEY and SVGAGI. The CDR3 is 12 residues long. Here the CDR3 reads CASRVQGGEQYV. The CDR3 nucleotides read TGTGCCAGCAGAGTACAGGGAGGTGAGCAGTACGTC.

The V gene is TRBV24-1, the J gene TRBJ2-3, with D perhaps TRBD1 (6 bases). Trimming left V 4 bases short and J 0 bases short, with 10 bases between. CDR1 is KGHDR, CDR2 SFDVKD, per germline. The CDR3 consists of 15 residues. The CDR3 reads CATSDSGHSTDTQYF. As DNA, the CDR3 is TGTGCCACCAGTGACTCGGGACACAGCACAGATACGCAGTATTTT.

The sample holds a few counts of this clone. The rearrangement uses TRBV24-1 and TRBJ2-5; D possibly corresponds to TRBD2 (5 bases). The ends were cut back, 1 base at V and 5 bases at J, with 19 bases in the middle. Germline CDR1 reads KGHDR; CDR2 reads SFDVKD. The CDR3 sequence is 17 residues long. CDR3 region: CATSDFSRSGERETQYF. The CDR3 bases are TGTGCCACCAGTGATTTTAGCCGGAGTGGAGAGCGGGAGACCCAGTACTTC.

The rearrangement links TRBV6-5 to TRBJ2-5; the D is unclear. This CDR3 has 14 residues. The germline V gene encodes CDR1 MNHEY and CDR2 SVGAGI. Trimming removed 6 bases from V and 5 bases from J, with 16 bases in between. In DNA form, the CDR3 reads TGTGCCAGCAGGCCTAGTGTCCCCCCCGAGACCCAGTACTTC. Encoded protein: CASRPSVPPETQYF.

The J gene is TRBJ2-2, the V gene TRBV10-1, with a tentative D call TRBD2 (7 bases). The CDR3 loop spans 13 amino acids. V was trimmed by 8 bases and J by 7 bases, leaving 14 bases between them. CDR1 and CDR2 (germline): WNHNN, SYGVQD (reference sequence). This chain's CDR3 is CASAPGGHGELFF. CDR3 bases: TGCGCCAGCGCACCCGGGGGGCACGGGGAGCTGTTTTTT.

This clone has a handful of counts. The chain uses TRBV4-1 and TRBJ1-2; 7 bases agree with TRBD1. Germline assignment: CDR1 MGHRA and CDR2 YSYEKL. This CDR3 region has 15 residues. Trimming cost V 3 bases and J 2 bases; bases outside gene matches: 6. CDR3 residues: CASSQTTGPNYGYTF. The CDR3 DNA reads as TGCGCCAGCAGCCAGACGACAGGGCCCAACTATGGCTACACCTTC.

The chain is built from TRBV5-1 and TRBJ1-2, with 8 bases aligning to TRBD1. The germline V gene has CDR1 SGHRS and CDR2 YFSETQ. The length of the CDR3 is 18 residues. V was pared by 1 base and J by 5 bases, with 16 bases of the junction left unmatched. In nucleotides, the CDR3 is TGCGCCAGCAGCTTGCTTCCCCCCGGACAGGGTGGTGGGTATGGCTACACCTTC. This translates into CASSLLPPGQGGGYGYTF.

This clone was picked up one time. This chain uses TRBV7-2 with TRBJ1-2, with 8 bases matching TRBD1. The J segment lost 5 bases and the V segment lost 8 bases, leaving 10 bases of the junction unmatched. The CDR3 has 14 amino acids. Per the germline V gene, CDR1 is SGHTA and CDR2 is FQGNSA. DNA for the CDR3: TGTGCCAGCGGAGACAGGGGACAAGGATATGGCTACACCTTC. As protein: CASGDRGQGYGYTF.

The genes are TRBV18 and TRBJ2-2, with 8 bases lining up with TRBD1. With V trimmed by 5 bases and J by 5 bases, 7 bases remained unmatched. Germline-derived CDR1 and CDR2 are KGHSH and LQKENI. The CDR3 has 15 amino acids. In DNA, the CDR3 is TGTGCCAGCTCATGGACAGGGTCAGTAACCGGGGAGCTGTTTTTT. Its protein is CASSWTGSVTGELFF.

The CDR3 loop is CASSWGRTSGTQETQYF. DNA of the CDR3: TGCGCCAGCAGCTGGGGGCGAACTAGCGGGACCCAAGAGACCCAGTACTTC. V usage is TRBV5-1 and J usage is TRBJ2-5; TRBD2 agrees at 10 bases. The trim removed 3 bases at V and 1 base at J, leaving 9 bases unmatched. CDR3 length: 17 residues. Germline assignment: CDR1 SGHRS and CDR2 YFSETQ.

This clone was counted only a few times. V gene TRBV30 combines with J gene TRBJ1-6; 9 bases agree with TRBD1. J was trimmed by 8 bases and V by 3 bases; bases with no gene match: 5. Germline V lookup: CDR1 GTSNPN, CDR2 SVGIG (reference sequence). The CDR3 totals 14 residues. CDR3 nucleotide sequence: TGTGCCTGGAGAACGGGACAGGGATATTCACCCCTCCACTTT. This codes for CAWRTGQGYSPLHF.

The CDR3 nucleotides read TGTGCCAGCAGTTACGGCCCCCCCCTGGGGCATTCGGCCCAGCATTTT. Protein: CASSYGPPLGHSAQHF. The genes are TRBV6-2 or TRBV6-3 and TRBJ1-5; perhaps TRBD1 as D (5 bases). Germline-derived CDR1 and CDR2 are MNHEY and SVGEGT. V was cut by 2 bases and J by 11 bases, with 22 bases left in between. The CDR3 consists of 16 residues.

This clone was seen more than once but under ten times. The genes are TRBV6-5 and TRBJ1-5; D may be TRBD1 (6 bases). Per the germline V gene, CDR1 is MNHEY and CDR2 is SVGAGI. This CDR3 spans 15 amino acids. The V end was cut by 0 bases, the J end by 12 bases, with 18 bases between. CDR3 protein: CASSYSKSGARDQHF. In nucleotides, the CDR3 is TGTGCCAGCAGTTACTCGAAGTCGGGGGCCCGAGACCAGCATTTT.

The V gene is TRBV5-1, the J gene TRBJ1-2, with D maybe TRBD1 (5 bases). Germline V lookup: CDR1 SGHRS, CDR2 YFSETQ. The CDR3 covers 15 residues. Trimming removed 4 bases at V and 7 bases at J, with 20 bases between. The chain's CDR3 is CASSPGPNGLGGYTF. For the CDR3, the DNA is TGCGCCAGCAGCCCGGGACCCAACGGCCTGGGTGGCTACACCTTC.

The rearrangement links TRBV4-1 to TRBJ2-4; the D is unclear. There are 15 residues in the CDR3. Germline V gene sequence: CDR1 MGHRA, CDR2 YSYEKL. V dropped 4 bases and J dropped 1 base, with 11 bases sitting between them. The CDR3 DNA is TGCGCCAGCAGCCCAATGCTGGGGGCCAAAAACATTCAGTACTTC. Its translation: CASSPMLGAKNIQYF.

This rearrangement joins TRBV5-8 to TRBJ2-6; TRBD2 might be the D (5 bases). Per germline, CDR1 SGHTS and CDR2 YDEGEE. CDR3 length: 13 residues. V shed 1 base and J shed 12 bases, with 11 bases lying between them. CDR3 sequence reads: CASSLFQRGVLTF. For the CDR3, the DNA is TGTGCCAGCAGCTTGTTTCAACGGGGCGTCCTGACTTTC.

The chain combines TRBV24-1 with TRBJ1-4, with 8 positions matching TRBD1. V lost 6 bases and J lost 0; bases outside the gene matches: 5. Germline V gene sequence: CDR1 KGHDR, CDR2 SFDVKD. There are 16 residues in the CDR3. The CDR3 is CATSPGTGATNEKLFF. CDR3 nucleotide sequence: TGTGCCACCAGTCCCGGGACAGGAGCAACTAATGAAAAACTGTTTTTT.